The clone carrying this TCR beta chain was detected only a few times. Its antigen is not known. A TCRbeta library incorporating unique molecular identifiers was prepared. TCRdb itself ran the PCR reads through MiXCR, one entry per CDR3 protein. The sample consists of more than 200,000 distinct CDR3 sequences, more than 20% of them appearing once. This specimen belongs to a study of T-cell reconstitution after alpha-beta-depleted transplantation in children. Whole-study results and caveats: At around two months after transplant, the alpha-beta T cells were reportedly derived from several hundred expanded clones that came from non-depleted graft cells.

The CDR3 runs to 12 residues. Trimming took 0 bases from V and 10 from J, leaving 8 bases between them. CDR1 SGHRS and CDR2 YFSETQ come from the germline V gene. The TCR sequence derives from a female patient aged 2 to 10 who had a stem cell transplant for congenital amegakaryocytic thrombocytopenia, so the T cells may come from the graft donor. The chain has TRBV5-1 and TRBJ2-1, with D perhaps assigned TRBD1 or TRBD2 (5 bases each). The sequencing used PBMCs, mostly from graft donor cells, collected 360 days after TCRalphabeta/CD19-depleted stem cell transplant. The CDR3 region is CASSLDWGEQFF. The CDR3 DNA follows: TGCGCCAGCAGCTTGGATTGGGGGGAGCAGTTCTTC.